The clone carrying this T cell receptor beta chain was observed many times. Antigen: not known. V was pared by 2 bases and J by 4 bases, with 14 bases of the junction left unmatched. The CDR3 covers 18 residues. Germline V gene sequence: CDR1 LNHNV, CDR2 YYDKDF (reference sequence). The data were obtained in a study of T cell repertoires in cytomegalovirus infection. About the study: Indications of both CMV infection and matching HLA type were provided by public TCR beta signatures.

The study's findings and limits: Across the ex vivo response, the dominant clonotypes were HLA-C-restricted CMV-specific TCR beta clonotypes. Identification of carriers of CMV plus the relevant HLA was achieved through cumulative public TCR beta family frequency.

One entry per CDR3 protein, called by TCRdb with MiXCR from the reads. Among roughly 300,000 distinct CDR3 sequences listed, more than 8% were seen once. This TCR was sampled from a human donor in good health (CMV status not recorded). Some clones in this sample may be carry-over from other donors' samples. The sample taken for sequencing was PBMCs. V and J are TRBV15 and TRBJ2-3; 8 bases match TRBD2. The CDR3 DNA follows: TGTGCCACCAGCAGAATAGCGGGAAAGGTAGCAGGTGCAGATACGCAGTATTTT. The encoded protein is CATSRIAGKVAGADTQYF.